One T cell receptor beta chain is described in this entry. The target of this receptor is not known. Base qualities are missing; no much larger clone stands one base away. Using the deep immunoSEQ assay, TCR CDR3 regions were amplified from genomic DNA by multiplex PCR. Extracted genomic DNA from each cell subset was distributed evenly across all wells of several immunoSEQ 96-well plates, and each plate was treated as a replicate. For sorted subsets, each replicate PCR was loaded with roughly 190 ng genomic DNA, equivalent to about 30,000 T cell genomes. The purified libraries were quantified using a Qubit 3.0 fluorometer, sized with a Bioanalyzer 2100, and then quantified again using the KAPA Library Quantification kit. A separate single-read 150-cycle Illumina NextSeq 550 flow cell was used to sequence each immunoSEQ 96-well plate. For the original study's pipeline: The immunoSEQ output contained only junctional sequences without quality scores, so filtering could not match that applied to full-length reads. Sequences were annotated with PyIR, a Python wrapper for IgBLAST v1.9, using IMGT germline references to assign V/J genes and CDR3. Reads with weak V/J assignments (E-value above 1e-6), missing CDR3, stop codons, out-of-frame junctions, or ambiguous translated residues were removed. V3J clonotypes were defined as sequences sharing an identical inferred V gene, J gene, and CDR3 amino acid sequence. Percentage overlap between repertoires was computed as shared unique clonotypes divided by the size of the smaller repertoire. Three approaches were used to assess repertoire richness: RTK rarefaction, the Chao1 estimator, and Recon v2.1 estimates of unobserved clonotypes. OLGA was used to compute generation probabilities for all TCRbeta clonotypes that the gDNA method yielded from several donors. Not all clones reach the TCRdb copy of this immuneACCESS table, which keeps in-frame sequences only. Checked studies attribute under half of the gap to unresolved V genes and leave the rest unexplained. D and trimming were read from the DNA, whereas the V and J calls and clone size are those reported in that table. Across this sample there are 1.5 million to 2.5 million clones, with around 96% seen only once. The ten largest clonotypes hold 1% to 1.5% of the sample.

Compared with germline, V lacks 5 bases and J lacks 5 bases; bases without a gene match: 12. CDR1 and CDR2 were assigned from the germline V gene as MDHEN and SYDVKM. Taken from cysteine to phenylalanine, the CDR3 has 16 residues. Only the CDR3 part of the read is kept: 48 bases, read in frame from the first base. The data stem from a study of shared clonotypes between healthy human individuals (dated by TCRdb to 2020 to 2022). For context, the study as a whole: Three men and a couple of women, aged 18 to 49 years, made up the cohort. For each donor, three plates each were used for CD4 naive and CD4 memory, two plates were used for CD8 naive, and one plate was used for CD8 memory. To estimate repertoire size and how much clonotypes are shared between individuals, the study performed deep sequencing of blood TCR repertoires from a few healthy adults. To increase sequencing depth and limit assay-specific biases, different laboratories used diverse techniques to prepare libraries and sequence TCR repertoires. Between about 0.9 and 10 billion PBMCs per donor were obtained by leukapheresis. General conclusions and limits of the study: Pairwise subsampling indicated that sequencing depth was expected to affect the degree of clonotype sharing among donors. Estimated clonotype richness was generally larger for naive than for memory subsets. About 5% of naive CD4, roughly 3.6% of naive CD8, approximately 2% of memory CD4, and 0.35% to 0.5% of memory CD8 clonotypes were shared across a few donors. Even with the large sequencing depth, rarefaction of the sorted-subset datasets indicated that sequencing was incomplete. Clonotypes shared by all four sorted-subset donors showed higher generation probabilities than non-shared clonotypes. Sampling was restricted to blood, and TCR repertoires in tissue are likely to differ from TCR repertoires in blood. The genetic and exposure-history diversity represented was limited by the small number of donors.

CD8 naive samples were CD45RO-negative cells positively selected for CCR7, giving a CD45RA+CCR7+ population that excluded TemRA cells. Healthy HIV-negative adults with no recently reported acute infections or vaccinations were included as donors. Every donor was a Caucasian adult living in Nashville, Tennessee, USA. Blood was obtained by leukapheresis, after which PBMCs were separated by Ficoll-Histopaque density gradient centrifugation and cryopreserved in liquid nitrogen vapor phase. Purity and quantity of every magnetically sorted T cell population were checked by analytical flow cytometry. From each sorted fraction, genomic DNA was isolated and quantified by UV absorbance on a Nanodrop 2000c.

Input material: naive CD8+ T cells sorted from blood. The cell subset or site label, read with the paper, signifies: CD45RA+CCR7+. The sequence was obtained from a man aged 18 to 30 in good health. This sequence uses TRBV28 and TRBJ1-2; 9 bases in the junction line up with TRBD1. CDR3 region: CASSTATGTGQYGYTF. The nucleotide sequence reads as follows: TGTGCCAGCAGTACTGCCACCGGGACAGGGCAATATGGCTACACCTTC.